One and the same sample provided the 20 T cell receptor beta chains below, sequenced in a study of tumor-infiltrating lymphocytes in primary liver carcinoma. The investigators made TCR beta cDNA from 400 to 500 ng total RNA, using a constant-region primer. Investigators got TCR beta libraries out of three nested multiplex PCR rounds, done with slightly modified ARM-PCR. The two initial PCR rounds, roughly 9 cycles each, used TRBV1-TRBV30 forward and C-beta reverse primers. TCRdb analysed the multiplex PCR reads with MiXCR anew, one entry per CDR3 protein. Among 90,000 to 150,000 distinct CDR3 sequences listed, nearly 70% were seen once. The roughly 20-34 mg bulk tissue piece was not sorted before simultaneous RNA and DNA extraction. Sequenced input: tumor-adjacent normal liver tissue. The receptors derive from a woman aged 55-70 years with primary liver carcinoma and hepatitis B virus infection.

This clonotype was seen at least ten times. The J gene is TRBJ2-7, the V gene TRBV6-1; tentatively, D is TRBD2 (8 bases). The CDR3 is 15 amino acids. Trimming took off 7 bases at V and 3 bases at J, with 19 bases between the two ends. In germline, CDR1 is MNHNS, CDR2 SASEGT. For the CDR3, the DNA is TGTGCCAGCAAGGGGGCACTAGCGGACCTCTACGAGCAGTACTTC. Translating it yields CASKGALADLYEQYF.

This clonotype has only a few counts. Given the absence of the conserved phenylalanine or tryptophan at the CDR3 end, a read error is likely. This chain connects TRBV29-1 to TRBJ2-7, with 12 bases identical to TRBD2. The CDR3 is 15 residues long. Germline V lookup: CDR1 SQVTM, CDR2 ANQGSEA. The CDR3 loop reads CSVARLAGAPGEQYL. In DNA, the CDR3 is TGTAGCGTTGCCCGACTAGCGGGGGCCCCTGGGGAGCAGTACTTA.

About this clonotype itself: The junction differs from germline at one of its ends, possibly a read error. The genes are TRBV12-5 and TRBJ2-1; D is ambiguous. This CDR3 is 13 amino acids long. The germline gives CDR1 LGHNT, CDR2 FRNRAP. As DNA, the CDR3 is TGTGATAGTGGTTTGGCTGGGGTCAATGAGCAGTTCTTC. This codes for CDSGLAGVNEQFF.

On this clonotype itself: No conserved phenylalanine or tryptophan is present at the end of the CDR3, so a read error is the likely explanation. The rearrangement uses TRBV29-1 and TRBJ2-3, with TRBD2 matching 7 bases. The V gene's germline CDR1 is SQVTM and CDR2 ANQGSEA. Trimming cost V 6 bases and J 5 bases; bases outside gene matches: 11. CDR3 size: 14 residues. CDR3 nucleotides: TGCAGCGTGTCGGGGCGGGGGATCATAGATACGCAGTATTCT. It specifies CSVSGRGIIDTQYS.

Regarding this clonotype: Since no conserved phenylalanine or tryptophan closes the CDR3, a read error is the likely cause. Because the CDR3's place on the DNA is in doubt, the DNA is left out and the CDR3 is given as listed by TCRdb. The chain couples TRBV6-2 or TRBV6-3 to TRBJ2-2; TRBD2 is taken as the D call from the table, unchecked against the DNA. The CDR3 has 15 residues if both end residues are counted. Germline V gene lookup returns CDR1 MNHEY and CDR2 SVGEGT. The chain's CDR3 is CASTPAAGGTGELFI.

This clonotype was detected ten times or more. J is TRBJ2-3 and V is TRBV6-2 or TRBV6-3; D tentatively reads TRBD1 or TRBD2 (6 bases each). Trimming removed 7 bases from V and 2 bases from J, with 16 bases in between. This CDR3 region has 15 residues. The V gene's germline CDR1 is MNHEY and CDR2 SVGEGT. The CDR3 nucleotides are TGTGCCAGCACCGAGGGGGGCTTCTCCACAGATACGCAGTATTTT. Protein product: CASTEGGFSTDTQYF.

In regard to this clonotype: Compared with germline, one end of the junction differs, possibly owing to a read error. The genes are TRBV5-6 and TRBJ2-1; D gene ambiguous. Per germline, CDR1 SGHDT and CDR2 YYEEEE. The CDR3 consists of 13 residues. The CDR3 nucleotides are TGTGCCAGCAGCTTGGATGTGTACAAAGAGCAGCTCTTC. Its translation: CASSLDVYKEQLF.

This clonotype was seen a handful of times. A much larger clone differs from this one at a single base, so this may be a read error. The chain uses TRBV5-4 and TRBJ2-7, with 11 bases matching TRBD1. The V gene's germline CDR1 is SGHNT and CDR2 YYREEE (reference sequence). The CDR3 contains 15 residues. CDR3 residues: CTSRFGQGADYEQYF. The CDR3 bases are TGTACCAGCCGCTTCGGACAGGGGGCTGACTACGAGCAGTACTTC.

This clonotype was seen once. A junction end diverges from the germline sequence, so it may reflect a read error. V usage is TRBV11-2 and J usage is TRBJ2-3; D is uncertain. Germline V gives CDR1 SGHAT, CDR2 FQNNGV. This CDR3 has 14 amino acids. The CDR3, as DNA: TGTGCAGGCAGCCTGCAGGTGCCAGGTGATACGCTGTATTTT. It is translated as CAGSLQVPGDTLYF.

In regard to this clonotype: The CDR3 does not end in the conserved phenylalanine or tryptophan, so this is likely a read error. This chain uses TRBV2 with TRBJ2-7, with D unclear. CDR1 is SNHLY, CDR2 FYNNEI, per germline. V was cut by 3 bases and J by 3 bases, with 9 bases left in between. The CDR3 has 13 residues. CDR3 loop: CASSDRLSYEQYL. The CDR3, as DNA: TGTGCCAGCAGTGATAGACTGAGCTACGAGCAGTACTTA.

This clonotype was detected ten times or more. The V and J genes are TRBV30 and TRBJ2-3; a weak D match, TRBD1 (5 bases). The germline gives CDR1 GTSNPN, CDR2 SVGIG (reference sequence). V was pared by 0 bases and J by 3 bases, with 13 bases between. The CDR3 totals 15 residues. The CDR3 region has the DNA TGTGCCTGGAGTGTACCCAGGGTCCGGACAGATACGCAGTATTTT. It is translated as CAWSVPRVRTDTQYF.

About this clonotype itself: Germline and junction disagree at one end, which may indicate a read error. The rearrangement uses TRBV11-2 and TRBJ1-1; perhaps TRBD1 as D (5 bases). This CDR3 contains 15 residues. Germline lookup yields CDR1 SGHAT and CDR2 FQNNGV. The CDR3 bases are TGTGCCAGAAGGCCGGGGGGGAGGGCCATCACTGAAGCTGCCTTT. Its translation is CARRPGGRAITEAAF.

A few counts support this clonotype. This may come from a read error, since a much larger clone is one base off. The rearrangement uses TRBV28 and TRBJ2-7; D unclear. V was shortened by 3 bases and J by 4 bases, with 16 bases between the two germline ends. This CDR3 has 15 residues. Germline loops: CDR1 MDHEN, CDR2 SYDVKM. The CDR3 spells CASSFSAIGNYEQYF. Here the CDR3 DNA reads TGTGCCAGCAGTTTTTCGGCGATTGGGAATTACGAGCAGTACTTC.

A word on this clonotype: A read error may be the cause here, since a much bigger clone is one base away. CDR3: CASNLTYRNTEAFF. The CDR3 nucleotides read TGTGCCAGCAACTTGACGTACAGGAACACTGAAGCTTTCTTT. The rearrangement links TRBV5-4 to TRBJ1-1; D is unclear. The CDR3 loop spans 14 amino acids. Germline CDR1 SGHNT, CDR2 YYREEE (reference sequence).

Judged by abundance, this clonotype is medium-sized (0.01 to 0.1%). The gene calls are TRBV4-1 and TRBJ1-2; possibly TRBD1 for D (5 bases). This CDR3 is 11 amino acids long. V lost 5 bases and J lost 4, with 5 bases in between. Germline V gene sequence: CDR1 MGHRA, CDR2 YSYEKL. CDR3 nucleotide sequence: TGCGCCAGCAGCGACAGCTATGGCTACACCTTC. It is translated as CASSDSYGYTF.

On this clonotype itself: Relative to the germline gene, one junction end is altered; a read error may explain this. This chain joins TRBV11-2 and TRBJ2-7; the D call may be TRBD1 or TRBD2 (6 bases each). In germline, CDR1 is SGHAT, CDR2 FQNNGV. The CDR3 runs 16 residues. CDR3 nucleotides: TGTGCCAGCAGCTTAGCGTCGGGGGCAGGAGGCTACGAACAGCATTTC. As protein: CASSLASGAGGYEQHF. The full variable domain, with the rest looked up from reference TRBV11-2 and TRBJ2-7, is EAGVAQSPRYKIIEKRQSVAFWCNPISGHATLYWYQQILGQGPKLLIQFQNNGVVDDSQLPKDRFSAERLKGVDSTLKIQPAKLEDSAVYLCASSLASGAGGYEQHFGPGTRLTVT.

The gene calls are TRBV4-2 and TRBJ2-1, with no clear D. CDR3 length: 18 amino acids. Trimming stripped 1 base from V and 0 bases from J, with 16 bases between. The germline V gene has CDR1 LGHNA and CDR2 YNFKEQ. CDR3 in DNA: TGTGCCAGCAGCCAAGTAGTGAGCGTCCGAAGCTCCTACAATGAGCAGTTCTTC. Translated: CASSQVVSVRSSYNEQFF.

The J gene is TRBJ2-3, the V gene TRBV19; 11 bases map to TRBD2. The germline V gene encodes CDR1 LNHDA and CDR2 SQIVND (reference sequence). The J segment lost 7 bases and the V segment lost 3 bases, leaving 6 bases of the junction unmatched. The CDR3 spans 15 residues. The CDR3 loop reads CASSMLAGGENTQYF. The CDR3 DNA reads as TGTGCCAGTAGTATGCTAGCGGGAGGAGAGAATACGCAGTATTTT. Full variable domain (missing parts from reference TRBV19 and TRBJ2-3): DGGITQSPKYLFRKEGQNVTLSCEQNLNHDAMYWYRQDPGQGLRLIYYSQIVNDFQKGDIAEGYSVSREKKESFPLTVTSAQKNPTAFYLCASSMLAGGENTQYFGPGTRLTVL.

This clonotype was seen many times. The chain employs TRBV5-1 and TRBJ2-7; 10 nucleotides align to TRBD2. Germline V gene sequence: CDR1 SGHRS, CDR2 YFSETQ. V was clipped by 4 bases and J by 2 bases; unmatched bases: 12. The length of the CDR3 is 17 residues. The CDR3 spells CASSARQSSGSPYEQYF. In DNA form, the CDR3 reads TGCGCCAGCAGCGCCCGGCAGTCTAGCGGGAGCCCCTACGAGCAGTACTTC.

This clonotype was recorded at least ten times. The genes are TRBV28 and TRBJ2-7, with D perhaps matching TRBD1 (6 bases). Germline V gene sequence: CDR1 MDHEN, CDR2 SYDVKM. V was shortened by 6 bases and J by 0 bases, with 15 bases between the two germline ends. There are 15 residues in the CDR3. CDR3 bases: TGTGCCAGCAGCCAACTACAGGGCCGCTCCTACGAGCAGTACTTC. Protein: CASSQLQGRSYEQYF. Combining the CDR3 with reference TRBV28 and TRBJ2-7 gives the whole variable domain DVKVTQSSRYLVKRTGEKVFLECVQDMDHENMFWYRQDPGLGLRLIYFSYDVKMKEKGDIPEGYSVSREKKERFSLILESASTNQTSMYLCASSQLQGRSYEQYFGPGTRLTVT.